The 2 T cell receptor beta chains presented below share a single source sample, sequenced in a study of CD8+ T cells in alopecia areata. RNA was isolated and reverse transcribed to cDNA, the sequencing template. TCRdb keeps only in-frame clones here, not all; method: immunoSEQ multiplex PCR. The table records 90,000 to 130,000 clones, around 59% of them present only once. Sequencing was performed on CD8+ T cells sorted from blood. The source is a human donor in good health.

This rearrangement joins TRBV9 to TRBJ1-1; maybe TRBD1 (5 bases). The CDR3 spans 16 residues. V dropped 3 bases and J dropped 4 bases, with 19 bases sitting between them. Looked up from germline, CDR1 is SGDLS and CDR2 is YYNGEE. CDR3 amino acids: CASSAGGRVGATEAFF. Written as DNA, the CDR3 is TGTGCCAGCAGCGCCGGTGGTCGGGTCGGGGCCACTGAAGCTTTCTTT.

A few counts support this clone. V gene TRBV27 combines with J gene TRBJ2-2; TRBD2 matches 7 bases. The CDR3 consists of 16 residues. Germline CDR1 reads MNHEY; CDR2 reads SMNVEV (reference sequence). V was clipped by 2 bases and J by 5 bases; unmatched bases: 8. The CDR3 bases are TGTGCCAGCAGTTTAAACACCGGGACTACGACCGGGGAGCTGTTTTTT. Translated: CASSLNTGTTTGELFF.